This T cell receptor beta chain was recovered during a study of blood T cell repertoires in COVID-19. Study as a whole: Specimens from acute and convalescent COVID-19 originated in the United States, Italy and Spain. PBMCs, B-cell-depleted T cells, or T cells provided the cDNA or gDNA that made up the material.

In the source study's methods: Researchers report that nucleated cell counts were estimated from reference gene primer amplification. Repertoires were generated with immunoSEQ multiplex PCR, while TCRdb's copy carries only in-frame clones and drops some. Clone size and V and J calls were adopted from that table, with D and trimming inferred from the DNA. Of about 200,000 clones in the sample, more than 70% were seen once. This sequence was found in a man aged 18 to 29 with active or convalescent COVID-19. The specimen sequenced was peripheral blood.

This CDR3 reads CASSQPSRGSFSYEQYF. In nucleotides, the CDR3 is TGTGCCAGCAGTCAACCCAGTCGGGGGTCCTTTTCCTACGAGCAGTACTTC. The J gene is TRBJ2-7, the V gene TRBV6-6; possible D gene TRBD2, 6 bases. In germline, CDR1 is MNHNY, CDR2 SVGAGI (reference sequence). V lost 5 bases and J lost 1, with 21 bases in between. The CDR3 sequence is 17 residues long.